Below are 22 T cell receptor beta chains sequenced from a single sample in a study of STAT5B mutations in CD4+ large granular lymphocyte leukemia. Generated by immunoSEQ multiplex PCR, the TCRdb table keeps only in-frame clones and is missing some. The sample has fewer than 50,000 clones, 65% to 90% seen once; the top ten hold about 3%. Sequencing used CD4+ T cells from blood buffy coats. These TCRs come from a human donor in good health.

The V and J genes are TRBV27 and TRBJ2-7; weak D call: TRBD2 (5 bases). Trimming took off 3 bases at V and 3 bases at J, with 12 bases between the two ends. Germline values: CDR1 MNHEY, CDR2 SMNVEV (reference sequence). The CDR3 has 14 amino acids. CDR3 in DNA: TGTGCCAGCAGTTTCAACGGGGTAAGCTACGAGCAGTACTTC. Translated, it gives CASSFNGVSYEQYF.

This clone has a single count. V is TRBV5-6 and J is TRBJ2-1; D ambiguous. V was clipped by 2 bases and J by 0 bases, with 9 bases between them. The CDR3 is 15 amino acids. From germline, CDR1 is SGHDT and CDR2 YYEEEE. CDR3 amino acids: CASSFRASSYNEQFF. The CDR3 DNA follows: TGTGCCAGCAGCTTCCGGGCTAGCTCCTACAATGAGCAGTTCTTC.

The J gene is TRBJ2-7, the V gene TRBV5-1, with 9 bases identical to TRBD1. V shed 0 bases, J shed 6 bases, and the junction held 7 bases outside the gene matches. CDR1 and CDR2 from the germline V gene are SGHRS and YFSETQ. This CDR3 contains 15 residues. The CDR3 here is CASSLVPQGAREQYF. The DNA for the CDR3 is TGCGCCAGCAGCTTGGTTCCACAGGGGGCCCGCGAGCAGTACTTC.

CDR3 in amino acids: CASSDTLGQGDWNEQFF. CDR3 in DNA: TGTGCCAGCAGCGATACCTTAGGACAGGGAGATTGGAATGAGCAGTTCTTC. The chain recombines TRBV5-8 with TRBJ2-1, with 8 bases aligning to TRBD1. Unmatched junction bases numbered 16, after V lost 4 bases and J lost 7 bases. The CDR3 length is 17 residues. Germline values: CDR1 SGHTS, CDR2 YDEGEE.

Written as DNA, the CDR3 is TGTGCCTGGAATAGGGGCGGTCAGCCCCAGCATTTT. This translates into CAWNRGGQPQHF. The chain joins TRBV30 to TRBJ1-5; tentative D call: TRBD1 (5 bases). Looked up from germline, CDR1 is GTSNPN and CDR2 is SVGIG (reference sequence). V lost 4 bases and J 6 bases, leaving 10 bases between the germline ends. The CDR3 has 12 amino acids.

The chain employs TRBV5-1 and TRBJ1-2; 11 nucleotides agree with TRBD1. The CDR3 has 15 amino acids. Unmatched junction bases numbered 9, after V lost 4 bases and J lost 7 bases. The germline gives CDR1 SGHRS, CDR2 YFSETQ. CDR3: CASSAGQGGMGGYTF. The CDR3 DNA reads as TGCGCCAGCAGCGCGGGACAGGGGGGAATGGGTGGCTACACCTTC.

This rearrangement joins TRBV6-5 to TRBJ2-4, with TRBD2 identical over 8 bases. The junction had 6 bases not matched to a gene; V was cut back by 0 bases and J by 8 bases. The CDR3 sequence is 15 residues long. Germline-derived CDR1 and CDR2 are MNHEY and SVGAGI. CDR3 region: CASSYSIAGGYIQYF. CDR3 DNA: TGTGCCAGCAGTTACTCGATCGCGGGAGGTTACATTCAGTACTTC.

The V call is TRBV7-2, the J call TRBJ1-5, with no clear D. CDR1 and CDR2 from the germline V gene are SGHTA and FQGNSA. The CDR3 extends over 13 amino acids. Trimming took off 2 bases at V and 1 base at J, with 3 bases between the two ends. The CDR3 region has the DNA TGTGCCAGCAGCTTACTCAGCAATCAGCCCCAGCATTTT. Its protein is CASSLLSNQPQHF.

V usage is TRBV5-5 and J usage is TRBJ2-3; 10 nucleotides line up with TRBD1. Germline V gene sequence: CDR1 SGHKS, CDR2 YYEKEE (reference sequence). This CDR3 has 16 amino acids. V was clipped by 4 bases and J by 6 bases; unmatched bases: 11. The CDR3 loop is CASSIMDRGNSDTQYF. CDR3 nucleotide sequence: TGTGCCAGCAGCATAATGGACAGGGGGAATTCGGATACGCAGTATTTT.

The genes are TRBV27 and TRBJ2-1, with 11 bases lining up with TRBD1. The germline CDR1 and CDR2 sequences are MNHEY and SMNVEV (reference sequence). The CDR3 has 14 amino acids. The J segment lost 8 bases and the V segment lost 6 bases, leaving 6 bases of the junction unmatched. CDR3 loop: CASSRDRGRDEQFF. The CDR3 bases are TGTGCCAGCAGCCGGGACAGGGGGAGGGATGAGCAGTTCTTC.

The chain couples TRBV19 to TRBJ2-1; 8 bases align to TRBD2. Looked up from germline, CDR1 is LNHDA and CDR2 is SQIVND (reference sequence). The CDR3 covers 14 residues. V lost 7 bases, J lost 3 bases, and 5 bases stayed unmatched. CDR3 bases: TGTGCCAGTACCTCAAGCGGGGGCTACAATGAGCAGTTCTTC. This encodes CASTSSGGYNEQFF.

Here the CDR3 DNA reads TGTGCCAGCAGTGAACTGGGACCCAGAAATCAGCCCCAGCATTTT. It codes for CASSELGPRNQPQHF. The J gene is TRBJ1-5, the V gene TRBV6-1; D perhaps matches TRBD1 (5 bases). V was cut by 2 bases and J by 4 bases, with 12 bases left in between. The CDR3 runs to 15 residues. CDR1 and CDR2 (germline): MNHNS, SASEGT.

The CDR3: CASSPGTAGLGYTF. Written as DNA, the CDR3 is TGTGCCAGCAGTCCCGGGACCGCCGGTCTTGGCTACACCTTC. J is TRBJ1-2 and V is TRBV28; perhaps TRBD1 as D (5 bases). The germline V gene has CDR1 MDHEN and CDR2 SYDVKM. This CDR3 is built from 14 residues. Trimming left V 5 bases short and J 7 bases short, with 17 bases between.

The chain recombines TRBV28 with TRBJ1-3; D gene uncertain. V lost 2 bases and J 2 bases, leaving 10 bases between the germline ends. The CDR3 extends over 15 amino acids. The V gene's germline CDR1 is MDHEN and CDR2 SYDVKM. The CDR3 nucleotides are TGTGCCAGCAGTTTAACCCTGGGAGCTGGAAACACCATATATTTT. It is translated as CASSLTLGAGNTIYF.

The gene calls are TRBV7-3 and TRBJ2-2; no firm D call. V shed 5 bases and J shed 5 bases, with 9 bases lying between them. Germline lookup yields CDR1 SGHTA and CDR2 FQGTGA. The CDR3 is 13 residues long. Here the CDR3 DNA reads TGTGCCAGCAGCCATGGGGTTACCGGGGAGCTGTTTTTT. It is translated as CASSHGVTGELFF. The whole variable domain, remainder taken from reference TRBV7-3 and TRBJ2-2, is GAGVSQTPSNKVTEKGKYVELRCDPISGHTALYWYRQSLGQGPEFLIYFQGTGAADDSGLPNDRFFAVRPEGSVSTLKIQRTERGDSAVYLCASSHGVTGELFFGEGSRLTVL.

The V and J genes are TRBV28 and TRBJ2-3; D gene uncertain. The V end was cut by 2 bases, the J end by 3 bases, with 6 bases between. The germline V gene has CDR1 MDHEN and CDR2 SYDVKM. The CDR3 runs 13 residues. The CDR3 DNA sequence: TGTGCCAGCAGTTTAGCGAATACAGATACGCAGTATTTT. Translation: CASSLANTDTQYF.

This chain links TRBV5-4 with TRBJ1-3; tentative D call: TRBD1 (5 bases). Per germline, CDR1 SGHNT and CDR2 YYREEE (reference sequence). The CDR3 loop spans 15 amino acids. Deletions cut 4 bases from V and 0 bases from J, with 11 bases between. The CDR3 DNA reads as TGTGCCAGCAGCGGGGCAGGTAGCTCTGGAAACACCATATATTTT. Translating gives CASSGAGSSGNTIYF.

The chain carries TRBV15 and TRBJ1-3; D perhaps matches TRBD1 (5 bases). The germline V and J ends were trimmed by 0 bases and 2 bases, with 5 bases remaining between them. The length of the CDR3 is 14 residues. Germline values: CDR1 LNHNV, CDR2 YYDKDF (reference sequence). The CDR3 DNA is TGTGCCACCAGCAGAGACAGGGCTGGAAACACCATATATTTT. It yields the protein CATSRDRAGNTIYF.

This chain joins TRBV18 and TRBJ1-1, with 7 bases identical to TRBD1. CDR1 KGHSH and CDR2 LQKENI come from the germline V gene. CDR3 length: 14 residues. J was trimmed by 1 base and V by 5 bases; bases with no gene match: 4. The CDR3: CASSADRANTEAFF. The CDR3 bases are TGTGCCAGCTCAGCTGACAGGGCGAACACTGAAGCTTTCTTT.

V usage is TRBV29-1 and J usage is TRBJ2-5, with a weak D call TRBD2 (6 bases). CDR3 length: 10 amino acids. Germline V lookup: CDR1 SQVTM, CDR2 ANQGSEA. V lost 6 bases, J lost 6 bases, and 8 bases lay in between. For the CDR3, the DNA is TGCAGCGTACGGGAGAAGACCCAGTACTTC. This gives the protein CSVREKTQYF.

The chain recombines TRBV6-1 with TRBJ1-5; D not certain. The CDR3 totals 14 residues. V lost 7 bases and J 0 bases, leaving 10 bases between the germline ends. Germline V gene lookup returns CDR1 MNHNS and CDR2 SASEGT. The CDR3 coding sequence is TGTGCCAGCACCGAGGTTGATAGCAATCAGCCCCAGCATTTT. Its protein product is CASTEVDSNQPQHF.

The V and J genes are TRBV18 and TRBJ1-2, with D unclear. The CDR3 consists of 12 residues. Trimming left V 2 bases short and J 8 bases short, with 9 bases between. The germline V gene has CDR1 KGHSH and CDR2 LQKENI. The CDR3 DNA reads TGTGCCAGCTCACCAGGGGATCGAGGCTACACCTTC. This translates into CASSPGDRGYTF.